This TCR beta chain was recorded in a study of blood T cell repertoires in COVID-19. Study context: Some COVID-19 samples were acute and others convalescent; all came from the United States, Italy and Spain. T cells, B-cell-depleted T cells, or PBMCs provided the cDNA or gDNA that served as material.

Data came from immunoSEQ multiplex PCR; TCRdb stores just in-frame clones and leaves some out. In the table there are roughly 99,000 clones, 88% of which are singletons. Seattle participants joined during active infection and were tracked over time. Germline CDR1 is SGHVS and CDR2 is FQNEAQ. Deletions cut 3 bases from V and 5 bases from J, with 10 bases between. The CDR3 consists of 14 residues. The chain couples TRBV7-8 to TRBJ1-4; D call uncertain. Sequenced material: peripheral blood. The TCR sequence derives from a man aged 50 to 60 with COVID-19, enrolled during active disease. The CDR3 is CASSLQPRNEKLFF. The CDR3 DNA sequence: TGTGCCAGCAGCTTGCAACCGAGAAATGAAAAACTGTTTTTT.